This T cell receptor beta chain was found in a study of PD-1 blockade in classical Hodgkin lymphoma. Data came from immunoSEQ multiplex PCR; TCRdb stores just in-frame clones and leaves some out. This repertoire shows approximately 26,000 clones, approximately 70% found once; its top ten account for roughly 3.3%. V was shortened by 1 base and J by 9 bases, with 13 bases between the two germline ends. CDR1 SGHVS and CDR2 FQNEAQ come from the germline V gene. The CDR3 runs 15 residues. Relapse was seen in all patients after autologous stem cell transplantation, and brentuximab vedotin exposure was variable.

This clonotype was sampled from a human donor with classical Hodgkin lymphoma. Sequenced material: peripheral blood mononuclear cells (PBMCs), taken at baseline. The V call is TRBV7-8, the J call TRBJ1-6; D gene uncertain. For the CDR3, the DNA is TGTGCCAGCAGCTTAGATGCAGGAGCAGGTTCACCCCTCCACTTT. It encodes CASSLDAGAGSPLHF.